The rows below give T cell receptor beta chains drawn from one sample of a study of blood T cells in healthy people across ages. TCRdb re-called the 5' RACE reads with MiXCR, one entry per CDR3 protein. The sample lists 750,000 to 950,000 distinct CDR3 sequences; around 25% were seen once. The data were also submitted as part of a second study, on T cells of mothers and their children.

Sequencing was carried out using blood. Receptors were obtained from a boy between 10 and 17 years old in good health. Each CDR3 is given with its conserved first and last residue. The D gene is left open where the match is weak. Size is stated for part of the rows, as once, few or many counts, or as a class when the clone is expanded.

V	size	J	D	CDR3	DNA
TRBV12-3/TRBV12-4	once	TRBJ1-4	.	CASSPGRSTNEKLFF	TGTGCCAGCAGTCCGGGACGGTCAACTAATGAAAAACTGTTTTTT
TRBV6-1	few	TRBJ1-5	TRBD1	CASSPTGIGLGPQHF	TGTGCCAGCAGTCCGACAGGGATCGGGTTAGGGCCCCAGCATTTT
TRBV28	few	TRBJ1-2	.	CASSGSTVAYGYTF	TGTGCCAGCAGTGGCTCGACAGTGGCCTATGGCTACACCTTC
TRBV14	.	TRBJ2-7	.	CASSRSGSYSYEQYF	TGTGCCAGCAGCCGTTCCGGGTCCTACTCCTACGAGCAGTACTTC
TRBV3-1	few	TRBJ2-4	.	CASSHRQGLNIQYF	TGTGCCAGCAGCCATAGGCAGGGGTTGAACATTCAGTACTTC
TRBV20-1	.	TRBJ2-3	.	CSARVWGTGTDTQYF	TGCAGTGCTAGAGTTTGGGGGACCGGCACAGATACGCAGTATTTT
TRBV24-1	.	TRBJ2-5	TRBD1	CATSEIQGSQETQYF	TGTGCCACCAGTGAGATACAGGGGTCTCAAGAGACCCAGTACTTC
TRBV20-1	few	TRBJ1-4	TRBD1	CSAKGTGRLGRMNEKLFF	TGCAGTGCCAAAGGGACAGGCCGTTTGGGTCGGATGAATGAAAAACTGTTTTTT
TRBV7-8	few	TRBJ2-7	.	CASSPVPVPYEQYF	TGTGCCAGCAGCCCCGTCCCGGTCCCCTACGAGCAGTACTTC
TRBV12-3/TRBV12-4	.	TRBJ2-3	.	CASSFRPPSQYF	TGTGCCAGCAGTTTTCGTCCCCCGTCGCAGTATTTT
TRBV5-1	few	TRBJ2-2	.	CASSRERNTGELFF	TGCGCCAGCAGCCGGGAGAGGAACACCGGGGAGCTGTTTTTT
TRBV30	.	TRBJ2-5	.	CAWTIGTGETQYF	TGTGCCTGGACCATTGGGACGGGGGAGACCCAGTACTTC
TRBV5-1	.	TRBJ2-5	TRBD1	CASSLQGAIEETQYF	TGCGCCAGCAGCTTGCAGGGGGCGATTGAAGAGACCCAGTACTTC
TRBV12-3/TRBV12-4	few	TRBJ1-6	.	CASSPWTGSSYNSPLHF	TGTGCCAGCAGTCCCTGGACGGGGAGCTCCTATAATTCACCCCTCCACTTT
TRBV6-5	.	TRBJ2-4	.	CASSLIPNVKNIQYF	TGTGCCAGCAGTTTAATCCCCAATGTCAAAAACATTCAGTACTTC
TRBV10-3	.	TRBJ2-7	.	CAISESVQGEQYF	TGTGCCATCAGTGAGTCGGTCCAAGGCGAGCAGTACTTC
TRBV9	.	TRBJ2-5	TRBD2	CSSSVGGRLAGDQETQYF	TGTTCCAGCAGCGTAGGGGGGCGGCTAGCGGGAGACCAAGAGACCCAGTACTTC
TRBV6-6	.	TRBJ1-1	.	CASSGGGYTEAFF	TGTGCCAGCAGCGGGGGGGGGTACACTGAAGCTTTCTTT
TRBV29-1	.	TRBJ2-5	.	CSSLGVQETQYF	TGCAGCTCCCTGGGGGTCCAAGAGACCCAGTACTTC
TRBV20-1	few	TRBJ1-4	.	CSARTATNEKLFF	TGCAGTGCTAGAACAGCAACTAATGAAAAACTGTTTTTT
TRBV3-1	many	TRBJ2-5	TRBD2	CASSLLGGKQETQYF	TGTGCCAGCAGCCTCCTGGGGGGGAAGCAAGAGACCCAGTACTTC
TRBV2	few	TRBJ2-5	.	CASTGETQETQYF	TGTGCCAGCACCGGGGAGACCCAAGAGACCCAGTACTTC
TRBV20-1	few	TRBJ1-5	.	CSARDVGANGPQHF	TGCAGTGCTAGAGATGTGGGGGCCAACGGGCCCCAGCATTTT
TRBV6-1	few	TRBJ1-2	TRBD1	CASTLPDRDYGYTF	TGTGCCAGCACCCTCCCGGACAGGGACTATGGCTACACCTTC
TRBV5-4	few	TRBJ2-3	.	CASSSWDGTDTQYF	TGTGCCAGCAGCAGCTGGGATGGGACAGATACGCAGTATTTT
TRBV19	once	TRBJ1-5	.	CASSIVNGAGDYQPQHF	TGTGCCAGTAGTATAGTAAATGGGGCAGGGGACTATCAGCCCCAGCATTTT
TRBV7-9	few	TRBJ2-5	TRBD1	CATTSGQGGETQYF	TGTGCCACCACCTCCGGACAGGGAGGAGAGACCCAGTACTTC
TRBV20-1	few	TRBJ2-7	.	CSARDPDGLGEQYF	TGCAGTGCTAGAGATCCGGACGGTCTGGGCGAGCAGTACTTC
TRBV3-1	few	TRBJ2-5	.	CASSRGGSQETQYF	TGTGCCAGCAGCCGAGGGGGGAGCCAAGAGACCCAGTACTTC
TRBV6-1	few	TRBJ2-1	.	CASSGQRQLYNEQFF	TGTGCCAGCAGTGGACAGAGACAACTATACAATGAGCAGTTCTTC
TRBV6-2/TRBV6-3	few	TRBJ2-7	TRBD2	CASAPGGGRSNEQYF	TGTGCCAGTGCCCCGGGGGGGGGCCGGTCGAACGAGCAGTACTTC
TRBV7-9	.	TRBJ1-4	.	CASSPRDSATNEKLFF	TGTGCCAGCAGCCCGAGGGATAGCGCAACTAATGAAAAACTGTTTTTT
TRBV2	few	TRBJ2-3	TRBD2	CASRHPSGGAEVTDTQYF	TGTGCCAGCAGACACCCTAGCGGGGGGGCGGAGGTCACAGATACGCAGTATTTT
TRBV6-5	.	TRBJ2-1	TRBD2	CASSLLIGSGGDYNEQFF	TGTGCCAGCAGTTTACTCATAGGGAGCGGGGGGGATTACAATGAGCAGTTCTTC
TRBV20-1	.	TRBJ1-1	.	CSARDPENTEAFF	TGCAGTGCTAGAGATCCGGAGAACACTGAAGCTTTCTTT
TRBV18	.	TRBJ2-2	TRBD1	CVSSPGQPNTGELFF	TGTGTCAGCTCACCGGGACAGCCGAACACCGGGGAGCTGTTTTTT
TRBV7-3	.	TRBJ1-2	.	CASSQQGMAGYTF	TGTGCCAGCAGCCAACAGGGCATGGCTGGCTACACCTTC
TRBV7-3	few	TRBJ2-2	.	CASSSSVGGTGELFF	TGTGCCAGCAGCTCCTCTGTAGGGGGGACCGGGGAGCTGTTTTTT
TRBV9	.	TRBJ2-7	.	CASSPRTVPSYEQYF	TGTGCCAGCAGCCCGCGGACTGTACCTTCCTACGAGCAGTACTTC
TRBV10-2	few	TRBJ2-5	TRBD2	CASSESGLASFRRETQYF	TGCGCCAGCAGTGAGTCGGGACTAGCATCCTTCCGAAGGGAGACCCAGTACTTC
TRBV27	few	TRBJ1-4	TRBD1	CASSPWTGSFVTNEKLFF	TGTGCCAGCAGTCCTTGGACAGGGAGTTTTGTAACTAATGAAAAACTGTTTTTT
TRBV18	few	TRBJ2-7	TRBD1	CASSPGLGQGFYEQYF	TGTGCCAGCTCACCAGGGTTGGGACAGGGGTTTTACGAGCAGTACTTC
TRBV5-1	.	TRBJ2-2	.	CASSLAGQGNTGELFF	TGCGCCAGCAGCTTGGCCGGTCAGGGTAACACCGGGGAGCTGTTTTTT
TRBV27	.	TRBJ2-7	.	CASSLHLTQVQYF	TGTGCCAGCAGTTTACACCTGACCCAGGTGCAGTACTTC
TRBV12-3/TRBV12-4	.	TRBJ1-6	.	CASSWGSGLNSPLHF	TGTGCCAGCAGTTGGGGGAGTGGCCTTAATTCACCCCTCCACTTT
TRBV12-5	.	TRBJ1-5	.	CASVDGGQPQHF	TGTGCTAGTGTTGATGGGGGCCAGCCCCAGCATTTT
TRBV12-3/TRBV12-4	.	TRBJ2-7	.	CASRPSGVPGEQYF	TGTGCCAGCAGACCCTCGGGAGTCCCGGGCGAGCAGTACTTC
TRBV10-3	few	TRBJ2-1	TRBD2	CATRGTSGAYNEQFF	TGTGCCACCAGAGGAACTAGCGGTGCCTACAATGAGCAGTTCTTC
TRBV4-1	.	TRBJ2-1	.	CASSHPRDKQFF	TGCGCCAGCAGCCACCCACGGGATAAGCAGTTCTTC
TRBV12-3/TRBV12-4	few	TRBJ2-7	.	CASRSDGPRGYEQYF	TGTGCCAGCAGATCGGACGGACCTCGGGGCTACGAGCAGTACTTC
TRBV5-1	few	TRBJ2-7	.	CASSFSRARSYEQYF	TGCGCCAGCAGCTTCAGCAGGGCCCGCTCCTACGAGCAGTACTTC
TRBV7-4	.	TRBJ1-1	.	CASSPPGKVF	TGTGCCAGCAGCCCCCCCGGTAAGGTTTTT
TRBV7-6	few	TRBJ2-7	.	CASSRTPTVIYEQYF	TGTGCCAGCAGCCGCACCCCGACAGTAATCTACGAGCAGTACTTC